One and the same sample provided the 13 T cell receptor beta chains below, sequenced in a study of lymphopenia after photon versus proton radiotherapy. Generated by immunoSEQ multiplex PCR, the TCRdb table keeps only in-frame clones and is missing some. The top ten hold approximately 27% of the sample, which has about 14,000 clones, 82% seen once. This specimen was peripheral blood, taken from a patient treated with photon-based radiotherapy. These receptors originate from a middle-aged man with gastric cancer.

The CDR3 loop is CASSPRPGRVGELFF. CDR3 coding DNA: TGTGCCAGCAGCCCCAGACCCGGGAGGGTCGGGGAGCTGTTTTTT. The gene calls are TRBV14 and TRBJ2-2; 8 bases match TRBD2. Trimming at V came to 4 bases and at J to 7 bases, leaving 8 bases not matched to a gene. Germline CDR1 reads SGHDN; CDR2 reads FVKESK. The CDR3 spans 15 residues.

The chain is built from TRBV15 and TRBJ1-6, with TRBD1 as a possible D gene (5 bases). Trimming stripped 3 bases from V and 9 bases from J, with 12 bases between. This CDR3 is built from 14 residues. CDR1 is LNHNV and CDR2 is YYDKDF in the germline V gene (reference sequence). CDR3 sequence: CATSRLGGVSPLHF. The CDR3 DNA reads TGTGCCACCAGCAGGCTGGGGGGAGTTTCACCCCTCCACTTT.

The genes are TRBV7-2 and TRBJ1-4; D might be TRBD1 (5 bases). Trimming removed 5 bases from V and 4 bases from J, with 11 bases in between. This CDR3 is 14 amino acids long. The germline V gene has CDR1 SGHTA and CDR2 FQGNSA. Here the CDR3 DNA reads TGTGCCAGCAGCCGAGTGGGACTTAATGAAAAACTGTTTTTT. As protein: CASSRVGLNEKLFF.

The chain is built from TRBV2 and TRBJ2-1, with D unclear. Looked up from germline, CDR1 is SNHLY and CDR2 is FYNNEI. V lost 2 bases to trimming and J lost 2 bases, with 10 bases between them. The CDR3 runs 15 residues. CDR3 DNA: TGTGCCAGCAGTGAAACAGCCGTAGCCTACAATGAGCAGTTCTTC. Amino acids: CASSETAVAYNEQFF.

The V gene is TRBV10-2, the J gene TRBJ1-2; D remains ambiguous. This CDR3 is 12 amino acids long. CDR1 is WSHSY and CDR2 is SAAADI in the germline V gene. V lost 4 bases, J lost 8 bases, and 11 bases lay in between. Here the CDR3 reads CASSGGFDGYTF. DNA for the CDR3: TGCGCCAGCAGTGGGGGTTTTGACGGCTACACCTTC.

The chain couples TRBV7-4 to TRBJ2-7; a weak D match, TRBD1 (5 bases). The V end was cut by 2 bases, the J end by 2 bases, with 10 bases between. CDR1 is SGHVT and CDR2 is SQSDAQ in the germline V gene. This CDR3 is built from 14 residues. As DNA, the CDR3 is TGTGCCAGCAGCTTATCGAAGGGGCCCTACGAGCAGTACGTC. It translates to CASSLSKGPYEQYV.

The chain carries TRBV5-6 and TRBJ1-6; a possible D gene is TRBD1 (5 bases). Trimming took 2 bases from V and 10 from J, leaving 13 bases between them. In germline, CDR1 is SGHDT, CDR2 YYEEEE. This CDR3 has 14 amino acids. The CDR3, as DNA: TGTGCCAGCAGCTTATACCAGGGAGGGTCACCCCTCCACTTT. This translates into CASSLYQGGSPLHF. The complete variable domain, with remaining parts taken from reference TRBV5-6 and TRBJ1-6, reads DAGVTQSPTHLIKTRGQQVTLRCSPKSGHDTVSWYQQALGQGPQFIFQYYEEEERQRGNFPDRFSGHQFPNYSSELNVNALLLGDSALYLCASSLYQGGSPLHFGNGTRLTVT.

The J gene is TRBJ1-6, the V gene TRBV10-2; 7 bases line up with TRBD1. Germline V gives CDR1 WSHSY, CDR2 SAAADI. After removal of 2 bases from V and 1 base from J, the junction contained 5 bases not matched to a gene. The CDR3 runs 17 residues. Written as DNA, the CDR3 is TGCGCCAGCAGTGAGACCCTACAGGGGTCCTATAATTCACCCCTCCACTTT. Translated: CASSETLQGSYNSPLHF.

This clone was seen more than once but under ten times. The chain couples TRBV28 to TRBJ1-5, with D unclear. V was clipped by 5 bases and J by 4 bases, with 3 bases between them. CDR1 MDHEN and CDR2 SYDVKM come from the germline V gene. The CDR3 length is 11 residues. The CDR3 reads CASSGNQPQHF. CDR3 coding DNA: TGTGCCAGCAGTGGGAATCAGCCCCAGCATTTT.

The rearrangement links TRBV9 to TRBJ1-4; D might be TRBD1 (5 bases). Trimming left V 2 bases short and J 7 bases short, with 12 bases between. The germline V gene encodes CDR1 SGDLS and CDR2 YYNGEE. The CDR3 length is 14 residues. The CDR3 sequence: CASSVLAGSEKLFF. The CDR3 nucleotides read TGTGCCAGCAGCGTCTTGGCAGGGAGTGAAAAACTGTTTTTT.

V and J are TRBV19 and TRBJ1-2; D not certain. The V gene's germline CDR1 is LNHDA and CDR2 SQIVND (reference sequence). Trimming pared 5 bases from V and 2 bases from J, leaving 18 bases between. CDR3 length: 16 residues. CDR3 region: CASSYEQRTLNYGYTF. CDR3 DNA sequence: TGTGCCAGTAGTTACGAGCAACGAACACTAAACTATGGCTACACCTTC.

This chain joins TRBV29-1 and TRBJ1-4; no firm D call. There are 12 residues in the CDR3. Germline CDR1 SQVTM, CDR2 ANQGSEA. Trimming took off 1 base at V and 8 bases at J, with 8 bases between the two ends. CDR3 nucleotides: TGCAGCGTTGAAGTATTCGGCGAAAAACTGTTTTTT. Protein product: CSVEVFGEKLFF.

V and J are TRBV25-1 and TRBJ1-2; 10 positions match TRBD1. Germline assignment: CDR1 MGHDK and CDR2 SYGVNS. Trimming removed 3 bases from V and 4 bases from J; junction bases left unmatched: 5. The CDR3 consists of 15 residues. In nucleotides, the CDR3 is TGTGCCAGCAGTGATGACAGGGGGCGTTCCTATGGCTACACCTTC. Protein sequence: CASSDDRGRSYGYTF.